The following is a T cell receptor beta chain sequence with its context. These data come from a study of cytomegalovirus exposure and HLA in healthy donors. The PCR used 60 Vbeta and 13 Jbeta primers. Profiling relied on immunoSEQ multiplex PCR, and the TCRdb table lists in-frame clones only, not all of them. The sample yields 100,000 to 150,000 clones, more than 80% seen once. CDR3 length equals 15 residues. V lost 4 bases and J 2 bases, leaving 13 bases between the germline ends. Germline lookup yields CDR1 LGHNA and CDR2 YNFKEQ. V and J are TRBV4-2 and TRBJ2-3; weak D call: TRBD1 (6 bases). Material: PBMCs. The TCR sequence derives from a man aged 35 to 55 in good health and CMV-seronegative. CDR3 nucleotides: TGTGCCAGCAGCCCACCCGGACAGAACACAGATACGCAGTATTTT. Translation gives CASSPPGQNTDTQYF.